Listed here are 9 T cell receptor beta chains from one sample, sequenced in a study of T cell repertoires in cytomegalovirus infection. TCRdb analysed the reads with MiXCR anew, one entry per CDR3 protein. The sample holds hundreds of thousands of distinct CDR3 sequences, about 17% seen once. Sequencing used PBMCs. The receptors derive from a human donor in good health (CMV status not recorded). Some clones in this sample may be carry-over from other donors' samples.

The rearrangement uses TRBV4-1 and TRBJ2-2, with 7 bases aligning to TRBD1. CDR3 length: 14 amino acids. From germline, CDR1 is MGHRA and CDR2 YSYEKL. Trimming removed 2 bases from V and 9 bases from J; junction bases left unmatched: 6. Written as DNA, the CDR3 is TGCGCCAGCAGCCAACCCCGACAGGGACGGGAGCTGTTTTTT. Translated: CASSQPRQGRELFF.

This rearrangement joins TRBV20-1 to TRBJ1-6; D gene uncertain. The germline CDR1 and CDR2 sequences are DFQATT and SNEGSKA (reference sequence). The CDR3 contains 16 residues. Trimming shortened V by 3 bases and J by 0 bases, and 12 bases separated the two germline ends. CDR3 loop: CSASPGRHSYNSPLHF. CDR3 sequence (DNA): TGCAGTGCTAGTCCGGGTCGGCACTCCTATAATTCACCCCTCCACTTT.

V and J are TRBV6-5 and TRBJ2-5, with D uncertain. The germline gives CDR1 MNHEY, CDR2 SVGAGI. The CDR3 is 17 residues long. The V end was cut by 0 bases, the J end by 0 bases, with 14 bases between. Written as DNA, the CDR3 is TGTGCCAGCAGTTACTCGACGTACGGCGGCGACCAAGAGACCCAGTACTTC. Its protein is CASSYSTYGGDQETQYF.

The genes are TRBV10-3 and TRBJ2-1, with TRBD2 matching over 9 bases. Germline V gives CDR1 ENHRY, CDR2 SYGVKD. The CDR3 is made up of 16 amino acids. Trimming cost V 6 bases and J 0 bases; bases outside gene matches: 6. The CDR3 reads CAIRERGASSYNEQFF. The CDR3, as DNA: TGTGCCATCAGGGAGCGGGGGGCGAGCTCCTACAATGAGCAGTTCTTC.

This clonotype has at least ten counts. The chain combines TRBV11-2 with TRBJ2-2, with D unclear. Looked up from germline, CDR1 is SGHAT and CDR2 is FQNNGV. V gave up 2 bases and J gave up 2 bases, with 6 bases separating them. The CDR3 runs 14 residues. The CDR3 sequence: CASSLWGNTGELFF. The CDR3 region has the DNA TGTGCCAGCAGCTTATGGGGTAACACCGGGGAGCTGTTTTTT.

This clonotype has more than one count but fewer than ten. The rearrangement uses TRBV4-1 and TRBJ2-1; 8 nucleotides match TRBD2. J was trimmed by 4 bases and V by 6 bases; bases with no gene match: 5. Germline V gene sequence: CDR1 MGHRA, CDR2 YSYEKL. The CDR3 is 14 amino acids. The CDR3 protein is CASRGAGEYNEQFF. The CDR3 nucleotides read TGCGCCAGCAGGGGAGCGGGGGAGTACAATGAGCAGTTCTTC.

Ten or more counts support this clonotype. The chain is built from TRBV19 and TRBJ1-5; TRBD1 aligns across 7 bases. The CDR3 extends over 14 amino acids. J gave up 2 bases and V 3 bases, and 1 base lay outside the gene matches. Germline V gene sequence: CDR1 LNHDA, CDR2 SQIVND (reference sequence). Here the CDR3 reads CASSITGGNQPQHF. In nucleotides, the CDR3 is TGTGCCAGTAGTATTACAGGGGGCAATCAGCCCCAGCATTTT.

The chain has TRBV19 and TRBJ1-5; D unclear. The ends were cut back, 3 bases at V and 0 bases at J, with 3 bases in the middle. Germline assignment: CDR1 LNHDA and CDR2 SQIVND (reference sequence). The CDR3 sequence is 13 residues long. The CDR3, as DNA: TGTGCCAGTAGTATGGATAGCAATCAGCCCCAGCATTTT. This codes for CASSMDSNQPQHF.

V usage is TRBV7-3 and J usage is TRBJ2-2, with D possibly matching TRBD1 (6 bases). This CDR3 is built from 18 residues. Germline values: CDR1 SGHTA, CDR2 FQGTGA. The ends were cut back, 2 bases at V and 0 bases at J, with 16 bases in the middle. The CDR3 sequence: CASSLWPPQGTNTGELFF. CDR3 nucleotides: TGTGCCAGCAGCTTATGGCCGCCACAGGGTACGAACACCGGGGAGCTGTTTTTT.